Presented here are 9 T cell receptor beta chains from one specimen sequenced in a study of OX40 agonist ivuxolimab in advanced cancers. Sequencing used immunoSEQ multiplex PCR; TCRdb keeps in-frame clones, though not all of them. The sample includes tens of thousands of clones, less than 90% of them seen just once. This sample comprised CD4+ or CD8+ T cells sorted from blood, obtained in a trial of the OX40 agonist ivuxolimab. The receptors were gathered from an adult with an advanced solid tumor such as melanoma, head and neck, liver or kidney cancer.

The chain links TRBV29-1 to TRBJ2-5; D might be TRBD1 (6 bases). V lost 6 bases to trimming and J lost 5 bases, with 16 bases between them. This CDR3 contains 13 residues. The germline V gene encodes CDR1 SQVTM and CDR2 ANQGSEA. The CDR3 loop is CSVAPGVGETQYF. The CDR3 DNA reads as TGCAGCGTAGCCCCAGGGGTGGGGGAGACCCAGTACTTC.

V usage is TRBV28 and J usage is TRBJ2-5; D unclear. CDR3 length equals 11 residues. Germline CDR1 MDHEN, CDR2 SYDVKM. The germline V and J ends were trimmed by 9 bases and 5 bases, with 10 bases remaining between them. CDR3 sequence reads: CASEKIETQYF. CDR3 coding DNA: TGTGCCAGTGAAAAAATTGAGACCCAGTACTTC.

The V call is TRBV29-1, the J call TRBJ1-2; D unresolved. V was cut by 7 bases and J by 6 bases, with 12 bases left in between. CDR3 length: 11 amino acids. Germline V gene lookup returns CDR1 SQVTM and CDR2 ANQGSEA. Here the CDR3 DNA reads TGCAGCGCCTCGCGGGCAGATGGCTACACCTTC. This translates into CSASRADGYTF.

This chain joins TRBV5-1 and TRBJ1-1; TRBD1 matches at 7 bases. This CDR3 is 13 amino acids long. The J segment lost 3 bases and the V segment lost 7 bases, leaving 6 bases of the junction unmatched. Germline CDR1 and CDR2: SGHRS and YFSETQ. The chain's CDR3 is CASRRGQYTEAFF. The CDR3 nucleotides are TGCGCCAGCCGCCGGGGACAGTACACTGAAGCTTTCTTT.

The chain recombines TRBV19 with TRBJ1-2; 9 bases map to TRBD1. Germline CDR1 and CDR2: LNHDA and SQIVND (reference sequence). V was clipped by 6 bases and J by 0 bases; unmatched bases: 8. The CDR3 sequence is 16 residues long. The CDR3 nucleotides read TGTGCCAGTAGGGCCGGGACAGGGCAAGCTAACTATGGCTACACCTTC. Its protein product is CASRAGTGQANYGYTF.

The chain is built from TRBV10-1 and TRBJ2-7, with TRBD1 matching 7 bases. Germline values: CDR1 WNHNN, CDR2 SYGVQD (reference sequence). CDR3 size: 14 residues. V lost 4 bases to trimming and J lost 3 bases; unmatched junction nucleotides: 6. DNA of the CDR3: TGCGCCAGCAGTGCAACAGGGGTCAGCTACGAGCAGTACTTC. This translates into CASSATGVSYEQYF.

The V call is TRBV5-1, the J call TRBJ2-3; maybe TRBD2 (6 bases). From germline, CDR1 is SGHRS and CDR2 YFSETQ. This CDR3 has 15 amino acids. Trimming shortened V by 1 base and J by 10 bases, and 19 bases separated the two germline ends. The CDR3 here is CASSLIGSKRIPQYF. In DNA, the CDR3 is TGCGCCAGCAGCTTGATCGGGAGCAAAAGAATTCCGCAGTATTTT.

The chain couples TRBV5-1 to TRBJ1-4; D is possibly TRBD1 (6 bases). Trimming left V 5 bases short and J 5 bases short, with 16 bases between. Per germline, CDR1 SGHRS and CDR2 YFSETQ. CDR3 length equals 15 residues. The CDR3 DNA follows: TGCGCCAGCAGAGCCACAGGGCTGGGGAATGAAAAACTGTTTTTT. Encoded protein: CASRATGLGNEKLFF.

This clone was observed a single time. The chain uses TRBV6-6 and TRBJ1-1, with 7 bases fitting TRBD1. V lost 0 bases to trimming and J lost 4 bases; unmatched junction nucleotides: 8. This CDR3 has 16 amino acids. Germline V gives CDR1 MNHNY, CDR2 SVGAGI (reference sequence). The CDR3 protein is CASSYSTGAPSTEAFF. CDR3 coding DNA: TGTGCCAGCAGTTACTCTACAGGGGCCCCGAGCACTGAAGCTTTCTTT.